Listed here are 17 T cell receptor beta chains from one sample, sequenced in a study of shared clonotypes between healthy human individuals. As defined, naive CD8 cells were CD45RO-negative and positively selected for CCR7, with terminally differentiated effector memory CD45RA+ cells excluded. Sequencing used immunoSEQ multiplex PCR; TCRdb keeps in-frame clones, though not all of them. The top ten hold more than 1.5% of the sample, which has about 2,200,000 clones, just over 90% seen once. The sequenced sample consisted of naive CD8+ T cells from PBMCs. The source of these receptors is a man aged 18 to 29 in good health. Some clones in this sample may be carry-over from other donors' samples.

About this clone: Other DNA sequences from this sample encode an identical CDR3 as well. The chain is built from TRBV6-5 and TRBJ2-7; 11 bases fit TRBD1. This CDR3 contains 15 residues. Germline loops: CDR1 MNHEY, CDR2 SVGAGI. With V trimmed by 0 bases and J by 5 bases, 3 bases remained unmatched. CDR3 region: CASSYSGQGADEQYF. The CDR3 DNA sequence: TGTGCCAGCAGTTACTCTGGACAGGGGGCCGACGAGCAGTACTTC.

The chain employs TRBV5-1 and TRBJ2-4; tentatively, D is TRBD1 (5 bases). In germline, CDR1 is SGHRS, CDR2 YFSETQ. The CDR3 has 13 amino acids. The V and J ends lost 0 bases and 12 bases respectively, with 13 bases between them. The DNA of the CDR3 is TGCGCCAGCAGCTTGGCGGCAGGGTCAGCTCAGTACTTC. Residues: CASSLAAGSAQYF.

The chain joins TRBV27 to TRBJ2-1, with D maybe TRBD1 (5 bases). The CDR3 consists of 14 residues. Germline lookup yields CDR1 MNHEY and CDR2 SMNVEV (reference sequence). V gave up 3 bases and J gave up 7 bases, with 13 bases separating them. DNA for the CDR3: TGTGCCAGCAGTTTCTTGCAGGGTGGTAATGAGCAGTTCTTC. Its translation is CASSFLQGGNEQFF.

This clone appeared a single time. The chain couples TRBV27 to TRBJ1-1; TRBD1 matches at 9 bases. The CDR3 is 17 amino acids. V lost 6 bases and J lost 3; bases outside the gene matches: 14. Germline loops: CDR1 MNHEY, CDR2 SMNVEV (reference sequence). The DNA for the CDR3 is TGTGCCAGCAGACAAGACCGATGGACAGGGGAGGACACTGAAGCTTTCTTT. Encoded protein: CASRQDRWTGEDTEAFF.

As DNA, the CDR3 is TGCGCCAGCAGCCAGGCACGGCGGGAGGCAGGCCCCTACGAGCAGTACTTC. It is translated as CASSQARREAGPYEQYF. J is TRBJ2-5 and V is TRBV4-1; TRBD2 aligns across 8 bases. The DNA end is a closer match to TRBJ2-7, so the J assignment may be wrong. Germline V gene sequence: CDR1 MGHRA, CDR2 YSYEKL. The CDR3 runs 17 residues.

The chain recombines TRBV27 with TRBJ1-3, with 9 bases that match TRBD1. The J segment lost 4 bases and the V segment lost 6 bases, leaving 13 bases of the junction unmatched. The CDR3 is 17 amino acids. Germline V gene lookup returns CDR1 MNHEY and CDR2 SMNVEV (reference sequence). CDR3 residues: CASSPRDRVFGGNTIYF. In DNA, the CDR3 is TGTGCCAGCAGCCCTCGGGACAGGGTTTTCGGAGGAAACACCATATATTTT.

This clone was seen a few times. The J gene is TRBJ1-1, the V gene TRBV28; D gene uncertain. The CDR3 runs 13 residues. The V gene's germline CDR1 is MDHEN and CDR2 SYDVKM. V lost 2 bases to trimming and J lost 3 bases, with 7 bases between them. This CDR3 is CASSLGMDTEAFF. CDR3 coding DNA: TGTGCCAGCAGTTTAGGTATGGACACTGAAGCTTTCTTT.

V gene TRBV6-1 combines with J gene TRBJ1-1; perhaps TRBD1 as D (6 bases). The CDR3 is 12 residues long. Trimming took off 7 bases at V and 4 bases at J, with 10 bases between the two ends. The germline CDR1 and CDR2 sequences are MNHNS and SASEGT. CDR3 sequence (DNA): TGTGCCAGCACCTGGGACACCACTGAAGCTTTCTTT. It yields the protein CASTWDTTEAFF.

As regards this clone: Other DNA sequences within the sample encode an identical CDR3. J is TRBJ2-7 and V is TRBV27; D perhaps matches TRBD2 (5 bases). V lost 3 bases, J lost 4 bases, and 7 bases lay in between. Per germline, CDR1 MNHEY and CDR2 SMNVEV (reference sequence). The CDR3 length is 12 residues. DNA for the CDR3: TGTGCCAGCAGTTTTGGCGGGTACGAGCAGTACTTC. Translated, it gives CASSFGGYEQYF.

The chain combines TRBV7-3 with TRBJ2-5; D uncertain. Germline loops: CDR1 SGHTA, CDR2 FQGTGA. Deletions cut 5 bases from V and 1 base from J, with 11 bases between. The CDR3 runs to 14 residues. CDR3 DNA: TGTGCCAGCAGCCCGACGGGCAGCCAAGAGACCCAGTACTTC. As protein: CASSPTGSQETQYF.

The chain joins TRBV11-3 to TRBJ2-4; no definite D call. In germline, CDR1 is SGHNT, CDR2 YENEEA. V lost 3 bases to trimming and J lost 9 bases, with 18 bases between them. The CDR3 length is 15 residues. CDR3 DNA sequence: TGTGCCAGCAGCTTCCCTCGGAGTCACTACTGCATTCAGTACTTC. Its translation is CASSFPRSHYCIQYF.

This chain connects TRBV11-1 to TRBJ2-7; possible D gene TRBD2, 6 bases. CDR1 SGHAT and CDR2 FQDESV come from the germline V gene (reference sequence). The CDR3 is made up of 18 amino acids. Trimming stripped 1 base from V and 3 bases from J, with 22 bases between. The CDR3 reads CASSLGSVGGVGIYEQYF. CDR3 coding DNA: TGTGCCAGCAGCTTAGGGTCAGTGGGCGGGGTCGGGATCTACGAGCAGTACTTC.

The chain joins TRBV29-1 to TRBJ2-1, with 8 nucleotides matching TRBD2. V shed 7 bases and J 6 bases; nucleotides not matched to a gene: 14. The CDR3 loop spans 15 amino acids. Germline V lookup: CDR1 SQVTM, CDR2 ANQGSEA. The CDR3 coding sequence is TGCAGCGCCGAAGAGGCTAGCGGGCCCTCCAATGAGCAGTTCTTC. Its protein is CSAEEASGPSNEQFF.

V gene TRBV27 combines with J gene TRBJ2-1, with D perhaps TRBD2 (6 bases). This CDR3 region has 16 residues. V lost 1 base and J 3 bases, leaving 13 bases between the germline ends. Germline CDR1 MNHEY, CDR2 SMNVEV (reference sequence). The CDR3 DNA sequence: TGTGCCAGCAGTTTATTGTCTAGCGCCTACTACAATGAGCAGTTCTTC. Amino acid sequence: CASSLLSSAYYNEQFF.

The rearrangement links TRBV9 to TRBJ2-3; 7 bases match TRBD2. In germline, CDR1 is SGDLS, CDR2 YYNGEE. CDR3 length: 16 residues. V was pared by 3 bases and J by 0 bases, with 7 bases of the junction left unmatched. In nucleotides, the CDR3 is TGTGCCAGCAGCGCCGCAACTAGCGCCAGCACAGATACGCAGTATTTT. Translation gives CASSAATSASTDTQYF.

This chain uses TRBV28 with TRBJ1-4; D unclear. With 6 bases removed from V and 3 bases from J, the gap between germline ends came to 5 bases. The CDR3 sequence is 12 residues long. Germline CDR1 is MDHEN and CDR2 is SYDVKM. The CDR3 nucleotides read TGTGCCAGCAGCCTCCCTAATGAAAAACTGTTTTTT. This encodes CASSLPNEKLFF.

Details on this clone: Other DNA sequences in the sample encode the same CDR3. The chain links TRBV4-3 to TRBJ2-1; TRBD2 aligns across 10 bases. Germline trimming cut 1 base from V and 4 bases from J; bases unmatched to any gene: 4. Germline assignment: CDR1 LGHNA and CDR2 YSLEER. This CDR3 is 16 amino acids long. The CDR3 is CASSQGAGGSYNEQFF. CDR3 sequence (DNA): TGCGCCAGCAGCCAAGGAGCGGGAGGGAGTTACAATGAGCAGTTCTTC.